This TCR beta chain was retrieved from a study of cytomegalovirus exposure and HLA in healthy donors (dated 2017 in TCRdb). Background for the entire study: According to a later analysis, the roughly 130 validation repertoires were produced on the same platform as the approximately 620 repertoires of the first cohort. A separate validation cohort of more than 100 different subjects was used in addition to the roughly 640-subject first cohort. The study was designed to test whether signatures of past pathogen exposure could be identified by cataloging public T cell receptors. To predict cytomegalovirus infection status, the study brought together high-throughput TCR immunosequencing, statistical association of individual TCRs with disease status, and machine learning.

Donors formed part of the validation cohort, which comprised about 130 subjects and was distinct from the first cohort of under 850 subjects. Preparation of the library involved the immunoSEQ multiplex PCR assay. Per the authors' processing: A statistical classification framework was developed to diagnose cytomegalovirus status using the catalog of TCR beta chain sequences. TCRdb took this table from immuneACCESS and kept in-frame rearrangements with V and J called. Such tables lack part of the clones; where checked against another copy, unresolved V genes explain under half of the gap, and the rest is unexplained. V, J and clone size reflect that table, while D and trimming were determined from the DNA. The sample data list fewer than 200,000 clones, and 85% of these were observed just once. The ten most abundant clones make up about a sixth of the sample. As regards this clone: Its target antigen remains unknown. No base-level quality is on record; no much larger clone is a single base apart.

The V and J ends are trimmed by 2 bases and 5 bases, leaving 15 bases between them. The germline V gene provides CDR1 SGHVS and CDR2 FNYEAQ. There are 16 amino acids in the CDR3, from cysteine to phenylalanine inclusive. The only DNA kept is the CDR3, 48 bases in frame from the first base. Broader findings and caveats from the paper: In vitro tests confirmed that a few of the cytomegalovirus-associated TCR beta chains recognize cytomegalovirus antigens. Of the cluster scores, about 94% were above 0 in a later analysis, which found that TCRs clustered in the first cohort also tended to co-occur in the approximately 110 validation repertoires. Across donors, most TCR sequences were observed very rarely, whereas some public TCRs were present in many individuals. It was suggested by the authors that the approach could potentially be generalized to other disease states and immunological phenotypes. The study gave a list of 150 to 200 TCR beta chains associated with cytomegalovirus. The classifier was reported to diagnose cytomegalovirus status with high specificity and sensitivity in both the original cohort and the validation cohort. A later analysis lacked HLA typing for the validation cohort, so it scored co-occurrence in that cohort across all 110 or so repertoires.

The sequence derives from a man aged 18 to 29 in good health and CMV-seropositive. The sequence is built from TRBV7-6 and TRBJ2-2, and perhaps TRBD1 as D gene, on 6 matching bases. Sequenced material: PBMCs. Here is the DNA: TGTGCCAGCAGCTTATCCCGTCCAGGGGTGACCGGGGAGCTGTTTTTT. This yields the protein CASSLSRPGVTGELFF.